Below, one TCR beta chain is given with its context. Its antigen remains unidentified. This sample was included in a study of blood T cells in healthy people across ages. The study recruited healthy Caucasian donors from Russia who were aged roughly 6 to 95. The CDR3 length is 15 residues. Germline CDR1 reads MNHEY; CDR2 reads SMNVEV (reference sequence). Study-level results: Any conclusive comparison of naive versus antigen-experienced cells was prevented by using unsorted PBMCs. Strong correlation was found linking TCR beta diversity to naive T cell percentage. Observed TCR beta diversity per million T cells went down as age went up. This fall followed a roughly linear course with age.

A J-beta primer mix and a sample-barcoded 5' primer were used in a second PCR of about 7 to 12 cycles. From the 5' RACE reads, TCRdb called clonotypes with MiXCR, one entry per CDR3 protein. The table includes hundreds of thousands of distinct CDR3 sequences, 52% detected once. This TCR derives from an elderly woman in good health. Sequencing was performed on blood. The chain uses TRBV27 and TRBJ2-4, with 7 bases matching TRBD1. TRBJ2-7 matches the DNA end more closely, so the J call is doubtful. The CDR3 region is CASSLKQGQPYEQYF. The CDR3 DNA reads TGTGCCAGCAGTTTAAAGCAGGGACAGCCCTACGAGCAGTACTTC.